One and the same sample provided the 10 T cell receptor beta chains below, sequenced in a study of molecular identifiers for immune sequencing clone quantification. MiXCR, run by TCRdb on the PCR reads, gives a single entry per CDR3 protein. Of fewer than 350,000 distinct CDR3 sequences listed, 24% are singletons. The sample comprised naive CD8+ T cells from blood, with Jurkat cell RNA spiked in. Indicated subset: FACS-sorted CD8+CD4-CCR7+CD45RA+ naive T cells. The receptor source for this set is a human donor in good health. Some libraries in this study had Jurkat cell RNA spiked in.

This clonotype was found many times. V and J are TRBV5-1 and TRBJ2-5; D is undetermined. The germline V gene has CDR1 SGHRS and CDR2 YFSETQ. V shed 2 bases and J shed 0 bases, with 2 bases lying between them. This CDR3 has 12 amino acids. The CDR3 here is CASSFDQETQYF. The CDR3 DNA sequence: TGCGCCAGCAGCTTTGACCAAGAGACCCAGTACTTC.

Comment on this clonotype: A much larger clone differs by one base, so this may be a read error. The chain carries TRBV6-5 and TRBJ2-5, with D possibly matching TRBD2 (6 bases). V lost 4 bases to trimming and J lost 3 bases, with 12 bases between them. CDR3 length equals 14 residues. Looked up from germline, CDR1 is MNHEY and CDR2 is SVGAGI. The CDR3 loop reads CASSSASGEETQYF. CDR3 DNA sequence: TGTGCCAGCAGTTCTGCCTCGGGAGAAGAGACCCAGTACTTC.

The chain is built from TRBV27 and TRBJ2-4; perhaps TRBD2 as D (6 bases). Trimming took 2 bases from V and 0 from J, leaving 11 bases between them. Germline V gene lookup returns CDR1 MNHEY and CDR2 SMNVEV (reference sequence). The CDR3 runs to 16 residues. As DNA, the CDR3 is TGTGCCAGCAGTTTACGCGGGAACCTAGCCAAAAACATTCAGTACTTC. This codes for CASSLRGNLAKNIQYF.

This clonotype came up many times. The chain carries TRBV29-1 and TRBJ2-3; 9 bases fit TRBD2. CDR1 is SQVTM and CDR2 is ANQGSEA in the germline V gene. V was clipped by 5 bases and J by 2 bases; unmatched bases: 8. CDR3 size: 15 residues. This CDR3 is CSVPLAGVNTDTQYF. In DNA form, the CDR3 reads TGCAGCGTTCCCTTAGCGGGAGTCAACACAGATACGCAGTATTTT.

Worth noting for this clonotype: A much larger clone differs by one base, so this may be a read error. The chain links TRBV5-3 to TRBJ2-1, with D perhaps TRBD1 (5 bases). TRBV5-3 is marked as an open reading frame, function uncertain. This CDR3 has 15 amino acids. The DNA for the CDR3 is TGTGCCAGCAGCTTGGAACAGGACGCCTACAATGAGCAGTTCTTC. Its translation: CASSLEQDAYNEQFF.

As regards this clonotype: A much larger clone differs from this one at a single base, so this may be a read error. This chain uses TRBV7-9 with TRBJ2-2; 8 bases align to TRBD1. The germline V gene encodes CDR1 SEHNR and CDR2 FQNEAQ (reference sequence). This CDR3 contains 16 residues. V was clipped by 4 bases and J by 2 bases; unmatched bases: 6. CDR3: CASSSPRGHNTGELFF. The DNA for the CDR3 is TGTGCCAGCAGCTCACCCAGGGGGCATAACACCGGGGAGCTGTTTTTT.

The CDR3 protein is CSATGVNADTQYF. DNA for the CDR3: TGCAGTGCTACAGGGGTCAACGCAGATACGCAGTATTTT. The chain recombines TRBV20-1 with TRBJ2-3, with D possibly being TRBD1 (6 bases). The germline V gene has CDR1 DFQATT and CDR2 SNEGSKA (reference sequence). Trimming removed 4 bases at V and 4 bases at J, with 12 bases between. CDR3 length equals 13 residues.

Regarding this clonotype: A much bigger clone sits one base away, suggesting this may be a read error. The chain uses TRBV28 and TRBJ2-7; 11 bases map to TRBD2. V was clipped by 5 bases and J by 2 bases; unmatched bases: 8. Per the germline V gene, CDR1 is MDHEN and CDR2 is SYDVKM. The length of the CDR3 is 16 residues. The CDR3 reads CASSTGLAVPAYEQYF. CDR3 bases: TGTGCCAGCAGTACGGGACTAGCGGTGCCCGCCTACGAGCAGTACTTC.

The table lists this clonotype with many counts. The chain employs TRBV9 and TRBJ1-1; D unclear. The CDR3 spans 15 residues. V was trimmed by 0 bases and J by 3 bases, leaving 12 bases between them. Germline CDR1 is SGDLS and CDR2 is YYNGEE. Here the CDR3 reads CASSVEGRQDTEAFF. DNA for the CDR3: TGTGCCAGCAGCGTAGAGGGCAGGCAGGACACTGAAGCTTTCTTT.

As DNA, the CDR3 is TGTGCCAGCAGTGTAGTTGTCGGGACAGAAAAAGAGACCCAGTACTTC. This gives the protein CASSVVVGTEKETQYF. The V gene is TRBV2, the J gene TRBJ2-5; 7 positions match TRBD1. Germline V gene sequence: CDR1 SNHLY, CDR2 FYNNEI. V shed 4 bases and J 3 bases; nucleotides not matched to a gene: 11. This CDR3 is 16 amino acids long.